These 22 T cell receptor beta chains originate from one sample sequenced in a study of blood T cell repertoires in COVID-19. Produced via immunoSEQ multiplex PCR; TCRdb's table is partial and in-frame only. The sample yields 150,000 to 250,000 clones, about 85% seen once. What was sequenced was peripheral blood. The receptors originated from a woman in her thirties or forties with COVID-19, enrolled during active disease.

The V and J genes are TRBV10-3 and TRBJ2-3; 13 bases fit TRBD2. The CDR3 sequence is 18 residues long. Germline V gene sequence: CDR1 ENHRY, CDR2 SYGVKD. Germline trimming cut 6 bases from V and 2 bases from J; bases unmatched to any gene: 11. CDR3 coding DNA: TGTGCCATCAGCCCTTCCTTTGGACTAGCGGGAGTCACAGATACGCAGTATTTT. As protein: CAISPSFGLAGVTDTQYF.

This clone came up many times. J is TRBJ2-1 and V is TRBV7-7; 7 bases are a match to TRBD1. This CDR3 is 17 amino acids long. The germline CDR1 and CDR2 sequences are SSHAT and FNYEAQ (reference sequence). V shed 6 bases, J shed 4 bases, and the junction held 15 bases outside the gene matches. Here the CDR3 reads CASSRWAGTEGYNEQFF. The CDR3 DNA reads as TGTGCCAGCAGTCGTTGGGCCGGGACAGAGGGTTACAATGAGCAGTTCTTC.

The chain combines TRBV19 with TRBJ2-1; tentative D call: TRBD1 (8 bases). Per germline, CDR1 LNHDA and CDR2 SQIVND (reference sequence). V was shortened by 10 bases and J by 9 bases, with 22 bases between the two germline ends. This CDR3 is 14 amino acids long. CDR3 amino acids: CATIRGQGEGEQFF. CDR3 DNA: TGTGCCACCATCAGGGGGCAGGGGGAGGGTGAGCAGTTCTTC.

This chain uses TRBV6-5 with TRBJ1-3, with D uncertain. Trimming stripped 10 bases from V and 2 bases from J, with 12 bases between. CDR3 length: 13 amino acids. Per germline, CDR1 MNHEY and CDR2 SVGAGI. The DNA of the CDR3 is TGTGCCACCCGCGTAGCCGCTGGAAACACCATATATTTT. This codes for CATRVAAGNTIYF.

CDR3 residues: CASTEGLAGLGSYNEQFF. The CDR3 coding sequence is TGTGCCAGTACCGAGGGACTAGCGGGACTGGGGTCCTACAATGAGCAGTTCTTC. The V call is TRBV19, the J call TRBJ2-1, with 13 positions matching TRBD2. Germline CDR1 reads LNHDA; CDR2 reads SQIVND (reference sequence). There are 18 residues in the CDR3. V lost 7 bases, J lost 1 base, and 10 bases stayed unmatched.

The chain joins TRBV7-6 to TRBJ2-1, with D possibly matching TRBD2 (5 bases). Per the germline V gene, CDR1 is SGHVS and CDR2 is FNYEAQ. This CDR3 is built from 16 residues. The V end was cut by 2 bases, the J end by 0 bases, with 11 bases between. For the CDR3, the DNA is TGTGCCAGCAGCTTAAAGCGGCTCCACTCCTACAATGAGCAGTTCTTC. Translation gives CASSLKRLHSYNEQFF.

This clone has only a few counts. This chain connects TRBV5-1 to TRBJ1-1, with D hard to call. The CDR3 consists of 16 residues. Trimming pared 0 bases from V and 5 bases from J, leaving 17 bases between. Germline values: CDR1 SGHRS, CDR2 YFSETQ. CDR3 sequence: CASSLGGLGRPTEAFF. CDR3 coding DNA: TGCGCCAGCAGCTTGGGAGGGTTGGGCAGGCCGACTGAAGCTTTCTTT.

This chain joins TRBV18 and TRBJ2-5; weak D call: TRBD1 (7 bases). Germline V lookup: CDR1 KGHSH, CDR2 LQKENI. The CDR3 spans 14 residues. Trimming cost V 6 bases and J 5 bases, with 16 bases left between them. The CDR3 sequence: CASSLRRGLETQYF. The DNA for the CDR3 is TGTGCCAGCTCCCTTCGGAGGGGGCTTGAGACCCAGTACTTC.

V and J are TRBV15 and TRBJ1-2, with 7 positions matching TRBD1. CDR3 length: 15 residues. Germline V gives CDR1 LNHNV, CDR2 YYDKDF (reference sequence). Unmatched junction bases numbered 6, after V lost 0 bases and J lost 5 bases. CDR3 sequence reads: CATSRDSRQGYGYTF. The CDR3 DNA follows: TGTGCCACCAGCAGAGATAGCCGACAGGGATATGGCTACACCTTC.

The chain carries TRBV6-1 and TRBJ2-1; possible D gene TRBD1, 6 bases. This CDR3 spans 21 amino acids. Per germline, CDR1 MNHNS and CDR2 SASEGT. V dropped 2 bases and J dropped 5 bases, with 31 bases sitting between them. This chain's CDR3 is CASSESMRGRPSPYNHNEQFF. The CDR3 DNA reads TGTGCCAGCAGTGAATCAATGAGGGGGAGACCATCACCCTACAATCACAATGAGCAGTTCTTC.

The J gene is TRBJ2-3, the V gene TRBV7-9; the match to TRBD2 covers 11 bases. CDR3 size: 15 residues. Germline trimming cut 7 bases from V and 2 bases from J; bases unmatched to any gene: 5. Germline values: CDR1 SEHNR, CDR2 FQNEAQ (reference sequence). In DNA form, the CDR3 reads TGTGCCAGCACCCTGGGACTAGCGGACACAGATACGCAGTATTTT. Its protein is CASTLGLADTDTQYF.

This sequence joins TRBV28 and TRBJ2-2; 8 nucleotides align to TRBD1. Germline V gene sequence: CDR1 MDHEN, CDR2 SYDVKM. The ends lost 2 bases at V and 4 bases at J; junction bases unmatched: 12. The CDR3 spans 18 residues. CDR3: CASSLIGRGRWGTGELFF. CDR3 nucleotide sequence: TGTGCCAGCAGTTTAATAGGCAGGGGGCGTTGGGGCACCGGGGAGCTGTTTTTT.

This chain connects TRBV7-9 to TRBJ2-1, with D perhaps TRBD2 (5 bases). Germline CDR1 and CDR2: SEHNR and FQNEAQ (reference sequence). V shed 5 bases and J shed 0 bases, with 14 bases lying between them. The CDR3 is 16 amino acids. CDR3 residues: CASSLRTVSSYNEQFF. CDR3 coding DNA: TGTGCCAGCAGCCTCCGGACTGTTAGCTCCTACAATGAGCAGTTCTTC.

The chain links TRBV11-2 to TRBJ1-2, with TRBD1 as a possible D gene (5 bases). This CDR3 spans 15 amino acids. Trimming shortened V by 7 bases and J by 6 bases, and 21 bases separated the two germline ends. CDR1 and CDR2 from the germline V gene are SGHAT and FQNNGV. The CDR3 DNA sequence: TGTGCCAGCACCCAGGTCGGGGGTTTGAACAATGGCTACACCTTC. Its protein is CASTQVGGLNNGYTF.

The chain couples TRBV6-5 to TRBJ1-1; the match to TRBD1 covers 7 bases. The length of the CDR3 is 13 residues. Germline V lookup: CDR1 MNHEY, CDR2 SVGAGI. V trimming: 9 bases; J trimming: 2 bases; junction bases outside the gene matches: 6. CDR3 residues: CARGGQTNTEAFF. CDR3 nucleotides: TGTGCCAGGGGGGGACAGACAAACACTGAAGCTTTCTTT.

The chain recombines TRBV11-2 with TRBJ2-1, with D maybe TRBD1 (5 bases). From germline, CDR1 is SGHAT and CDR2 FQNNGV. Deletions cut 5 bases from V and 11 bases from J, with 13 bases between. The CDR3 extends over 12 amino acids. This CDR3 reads CASSPRTSQQFF. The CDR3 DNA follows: TGTGCCAGCAGCCCAAGGACATCCCAGCAGTTCTTC.

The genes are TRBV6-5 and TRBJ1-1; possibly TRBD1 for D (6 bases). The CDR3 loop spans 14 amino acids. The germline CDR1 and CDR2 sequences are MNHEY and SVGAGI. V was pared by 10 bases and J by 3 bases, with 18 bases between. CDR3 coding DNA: TGTGCCAACTCCGTTGGGGGCCGGGACACTGAAGCTTTCTTT. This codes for CANSVGGRDTEAFF.

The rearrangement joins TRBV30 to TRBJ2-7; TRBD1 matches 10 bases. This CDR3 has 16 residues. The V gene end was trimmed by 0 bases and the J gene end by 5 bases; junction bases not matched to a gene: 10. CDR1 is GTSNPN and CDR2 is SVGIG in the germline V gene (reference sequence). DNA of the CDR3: TGTGCCTGGAGTGTACCGCGGACAGGGGGGACCAACGAGCAGTACTTC. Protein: CAWSVPRTGGTNEQYF.

The CDR3 DNA reads as TGTGCCAGCAGGCACGACTCGGGGGACAGGGCATATGGCTACACCTTC. Protein product: CASRHDSGDRAYGYTF. V gene TRBV3-1 (or the pseudogene TRBV3-2) combines with J gene TRBJ1-2; 9 bases agree with TRBD1. Trimming cost V 6 bases and J 5 bases; bases outside gene matches: 13. The CDR3 runs to 16 residues. Per the germline V gene, CDR1 is LGHDT and CDR2 is YNNKEL (reference sequence).

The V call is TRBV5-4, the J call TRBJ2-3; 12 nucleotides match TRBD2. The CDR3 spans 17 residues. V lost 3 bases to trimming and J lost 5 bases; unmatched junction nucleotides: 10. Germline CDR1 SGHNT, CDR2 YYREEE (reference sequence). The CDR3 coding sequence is TGTGCCAGCAGCTCGGGGACAGGACTAGCGGGAAGAGATACGCAGTATTTT. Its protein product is CASSSGTGLAGRDTQYF.

The CDR3 sequence is CASSSLGSFQETQYF. The CDR3 nucleotides are TGTGCCAGCAGCTCGCTGGGGAGTTTCCAAGAGACCCAGTACTTC. V is TRBV9 and J is TRBJ2-5; TRBD2 is a possible D gene (5 bases). The V end was cut by 4 bases, the J end by 1 base, with 14 bases between. The CDR3 totals 15 residues. CDR1 is SGDLS, CDR2 YYNGEE, per germline.

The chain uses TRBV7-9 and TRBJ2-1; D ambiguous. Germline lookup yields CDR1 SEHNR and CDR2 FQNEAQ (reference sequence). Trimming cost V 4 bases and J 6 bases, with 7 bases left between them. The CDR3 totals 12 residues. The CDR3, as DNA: TGTGCCAGCAGCTCACAAACCAATGAGCAGTTCTTC. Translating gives CASSSQTNEQFF.